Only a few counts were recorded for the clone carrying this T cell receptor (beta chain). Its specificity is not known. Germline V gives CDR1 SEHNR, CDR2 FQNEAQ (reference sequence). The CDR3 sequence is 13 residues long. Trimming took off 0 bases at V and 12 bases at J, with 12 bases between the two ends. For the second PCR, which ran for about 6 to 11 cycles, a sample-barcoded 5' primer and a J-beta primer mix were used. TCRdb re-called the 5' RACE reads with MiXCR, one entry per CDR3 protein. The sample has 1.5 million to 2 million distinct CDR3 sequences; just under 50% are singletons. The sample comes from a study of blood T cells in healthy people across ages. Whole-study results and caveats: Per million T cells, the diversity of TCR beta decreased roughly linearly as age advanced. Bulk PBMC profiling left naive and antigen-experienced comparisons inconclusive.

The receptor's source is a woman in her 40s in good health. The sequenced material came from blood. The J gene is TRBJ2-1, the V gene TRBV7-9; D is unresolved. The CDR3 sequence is CASSLAFDLGQFF. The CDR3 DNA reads TGTGCCAGCAGCTTAGCGTTTGACCTGGGGCAGTTCTTC.